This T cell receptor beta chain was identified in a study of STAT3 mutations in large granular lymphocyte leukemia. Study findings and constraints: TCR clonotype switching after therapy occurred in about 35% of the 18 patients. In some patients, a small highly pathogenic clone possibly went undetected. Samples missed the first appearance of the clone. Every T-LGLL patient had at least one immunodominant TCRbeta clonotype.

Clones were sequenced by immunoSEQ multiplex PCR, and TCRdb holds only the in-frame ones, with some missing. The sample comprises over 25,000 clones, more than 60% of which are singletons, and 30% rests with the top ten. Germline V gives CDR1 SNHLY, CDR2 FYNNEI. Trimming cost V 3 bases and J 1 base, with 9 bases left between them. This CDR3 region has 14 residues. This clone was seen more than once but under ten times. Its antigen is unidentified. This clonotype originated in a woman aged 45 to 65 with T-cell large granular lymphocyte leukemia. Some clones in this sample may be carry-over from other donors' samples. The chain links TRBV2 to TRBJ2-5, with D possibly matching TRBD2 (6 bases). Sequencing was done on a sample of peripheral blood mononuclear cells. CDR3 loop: CASSEGTPQETQYF. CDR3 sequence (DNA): TGTGCCAGCAGTGAGGGGACTCCCCAAGAGACCCAGTACTTC.